Shown below are 8 T cell receptor beta chains from a single sample sequenced in a study of T cell responses to AZD1222 COVID-19 vaccine. Clones were sequenced by immunoSEQ multiplex PCR, and TCRdb holds only the in-frame ones, with some missing. The data contain some 150,000 clones, approximately 90% of them singletons. The input for sequencing was peripheral blood, taken on day 0 of MenACWY control vaccination. These receptors were taken from an adult in good health.

The J gene is TRBJ1-4, the V gene TRBV30; maybe TRBD1 (5 bases). V was pared by 1 base and J by 11 bases, with 14 bases between. This CDR3 is built from 13 residues. Germline loops: CDR1 GTSNPN, CDR2 SVGIG (reference sequence). DNA for the CDR3: TGTGCCTGGAGTGGCCGTCAGGGAAGGAAACTGTTTTTT. Amino acid sequence: CAWSGRQGRKLFF.

The J gene is TRBJ1-6, the V gene TRBV11-3, with D hard to call. The CDR3 is made up of 15 amino acids. Germline lookup yields CDR1 SGHNT and CDR2 YENEEA. Trimming stripped 5 bases from V and 2 bases from J, with 10 bases between. The CDR3 coding sequence is TGTGCCAGCAGCACCGCCGGGGCCTATAATTCACCCCTCCACTTT. Protein sequence: CASSTAGAYNSPLHF.

This clone was seen just once. This chain connects TRBV4-1 to TRBJ1-2; D might be TRBD1 (5 bases). V was shortened by 0 bases and J by 5 bases, with 16 bases between the two germline ends. Per germline, CDR1 MGHRA and CDR2 YSYEKL. The CDR3 consists of 16 residues. The CDR3 loop is CASSQDPGGLTYGYTF. CDR3 in DNA: TGCGCCAGCAGCCAAGATCCCGGGGGACTAACTTATGGCTACACCTTC.

The V gene is TRBV7-9, the J gene TRBJ2-1; 12 bases are a match to TRBD2. CDR1 and CDR2 (germline): SEHNR, FQNEAQ (reference sequence). V was clipped by 8 bases and J by 4 bases; unmatched bases: 3. The CDR3 contains 14 residues. CDR3 coding DNA: TGTGCCAGCTCTACTAGCGGGGGGTACAATGAGCAGTTCTTC. It codes for CASSTSGGYNEQFF.

This rearrangement joins TRBV5-1 to TRBJ2-3; no clear D. Between the trimmed V and J ends, which lost 0 bases and 5 bases, there was a span of 4 bases. This CDR3 contains 12 residues. Germline CDR1 SGHRS, CDR2 YFSETQ. The DNA for the CDR3 is TGCGCCAGCAGCTTGGAAGGAGATACGCAGTATTTT. It is translated as CASSLEGDTQYF.

The chain couples TRBV29-1 to TRBJ1-2, with TRBD1 identical over 7 bases. Losses at the gene ends were 7 bases for V and 0 bases for J; bases not matched to a gene: 8. The CDR3 has 14 amino acids. Germline CDR1 and CDR2: SQVTM and ANQGSEA. In DNA form, the CDR3 reads TGCAGCGCCACGACAGGGCGATCTAACTATGGCTACACCTTC. This gives the protein CSATTGRSNYGYTF.

This clone was observed once. The chain uses TRBV6-5 and TRBJ1-5; unclear D gene. Germline assignment: CDR1 MNHEY and CDR2 SVGAGI. Trimming cost V 2 bases and J 4 bases, with 6 bases left between them. The CDR3 contains 13 residues. CDR3 nucleotide sequence: TGTGCCAGCAGTTACAATGGTAATCAGCCCCAGCATTTT. Amino acid sequence: CASSYNGNQPQHF.

CDR3 region: CASSGTGGDYEQYF. The CDR3 coding sequence is TGTGCCAGCAGTGGGACAGGGGGCGACTACGAGCAGTACTTC. The chain joins TRBV28 to TRBJ2-7; 12 positions agree with TRBD1. Per germline, CDR1 MDHEN and CDR2 SYDVKM. This CDR3 spans 14 amino acids. The ends lost 5 bases at V and 3 bases at J; junction bases unmatched: 2.